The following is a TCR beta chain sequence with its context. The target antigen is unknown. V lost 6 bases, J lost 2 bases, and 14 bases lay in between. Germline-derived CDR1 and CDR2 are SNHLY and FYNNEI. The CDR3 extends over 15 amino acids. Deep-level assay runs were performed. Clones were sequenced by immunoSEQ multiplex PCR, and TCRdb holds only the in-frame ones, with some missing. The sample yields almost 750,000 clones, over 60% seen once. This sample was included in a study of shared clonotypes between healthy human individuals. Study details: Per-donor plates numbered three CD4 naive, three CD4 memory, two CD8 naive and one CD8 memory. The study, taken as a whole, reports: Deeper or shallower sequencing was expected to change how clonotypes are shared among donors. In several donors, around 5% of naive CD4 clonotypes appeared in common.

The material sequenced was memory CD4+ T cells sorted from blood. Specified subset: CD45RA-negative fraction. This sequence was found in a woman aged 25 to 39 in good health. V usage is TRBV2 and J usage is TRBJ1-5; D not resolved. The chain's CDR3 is CASSGRVAGNQPQHF. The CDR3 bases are TGTGCCAGCAGCGGGAGGGTGGCGGGCAATCAGCCCCAGCATTTT.